The clone carrying this TCR beta chain appeared a single time. Its antigen remains unknown. The germline V gene encodes CDR1 SNHLY and CDR2 FYNNEI. The CDR3 sequence is 15 residues long. V lost 1 base and J lost 2; bases outside the gene matches: 0. 13 Jbeta primers and 60 Vbeta primers were used for the PCR. Some clones are missing from TCRdb's copy, which holds only in-frame ones; the method was immunoSEQ multiplex PCR. The sample has some 200,000 clones, approximately 84% seen once; the top ten hold 2% to 3%. This specimen comes from a study of cytomegalovirus exposure and HLA in healthy donors. Study observations and caveats: TRBV6-2, TRBV6-3 and other indistinguishable V segments were excluded.

The chain uses TRBV2 and TRBJ2-7; 12 nucleotides align to TRBD2. Sample: PBMCs. This sequence was found in a woman aged 50 to 60 in good health and CMV-seropositive. Written as DNA, the CDR3 is TGTGCCAGCAGTGAAGGACTAGCGGGGGCCTACGAGCAGTACTTC. Its protein product is CASSEGLAGAYEQYF.